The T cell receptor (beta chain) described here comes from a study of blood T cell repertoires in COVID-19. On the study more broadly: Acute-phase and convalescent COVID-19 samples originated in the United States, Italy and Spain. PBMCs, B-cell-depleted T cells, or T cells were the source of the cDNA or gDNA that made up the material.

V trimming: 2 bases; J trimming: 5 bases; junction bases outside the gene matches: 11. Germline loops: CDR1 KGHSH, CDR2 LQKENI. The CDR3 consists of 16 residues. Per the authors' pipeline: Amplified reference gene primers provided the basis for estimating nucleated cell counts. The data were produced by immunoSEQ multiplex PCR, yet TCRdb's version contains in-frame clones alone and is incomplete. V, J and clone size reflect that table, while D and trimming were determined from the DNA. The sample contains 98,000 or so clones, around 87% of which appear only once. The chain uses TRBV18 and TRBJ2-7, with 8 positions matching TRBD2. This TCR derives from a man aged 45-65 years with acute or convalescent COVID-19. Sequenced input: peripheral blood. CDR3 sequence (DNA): TGTGCCAGCTCACCATTACGGGAGGGCTCCCTGAACGAGCAGTACTTC. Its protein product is CASSPLREGSLNEQYF.